These 30 T cell receptor beta chains came from one sample sequenced in a study of vaccination and CD4 T cells after COVID-19. Treatment meaning: roughly 10-day PBMC culture with coronavirus spike peptide pools or control peptides (ViraFEST assay). These TCRs' antigens remain unknown. Once obtained from cultured CD4+ T cells, the DNA was sequenced using the Oncomine TCR Beta short-read assay. TCRdb recomputed calls from the PCR reads with MiXCR, one row per CDR3 protein. The sample has 15,000 to 20,000 distinct CDR3 sequences, just under 80% seen once. The sequencing here drew on CD4+ T cells from blood, cultured in vitro, taken after SARS-CoV-2 vaccination. The receptor set was obtained from a human donor who received a COVID-19 vaccine.

V gene TRBV29-1 combines with J gene TRBJ1-1, with D perhaps matching TRBD1 (5 bases). The CDR3 sequence is 12 residues long. V was cut by 3 bases and J by 4 bases, with 9 bases left in between. Per germline, CDR1 SQVTM and CDR2 ANQGSEA. The CDR3 DNA reads as TGCAGCGTTGATGGGGGGAGCACTGAAGCTTTCTTT. It codes for CSVDGGSTEAFF.

The rearrangement joins TRBV7-9 to TRBJ1-2; weak D call: TRBD1 (5 bases). There are 15 residues in the CDR3. V was pared by 7 bases and J by 7 bases, with 22 bases between. Germline V gene sequence: CDR1 SEHNR, CDR2 FQNEAQ (reference sequence). CDR3 bases: TGTGCCAGCATCTCTCGAAGGCAGGGCGGGAGTGGCTACACCTTC. It specifies CASISRRQGGSGYTF.

The chain joins TRBV20-1 to TRBJ1-5; D perhaps matches TRBD1 (6 bases). V was pared by 7 bases and J by 1 base, with 8 bases between. Per the germline V gene, CDR1 is DFQATT and CDR2 is SNEGSKA (reference sequence). The CDR3 spans 12 residues. CDR3 bases: TGCAGTGGACAGGCGAGCAATCAGCCCCAGCATTTT. This sequence encodes CSGQASNQPQHF.

The gene calls are TRBV20-1 and TRBJ2-1; D may be TRBD2 (6 bases). The germline V and J ends were trimmed by 3 bases and 4 bases, with 19 bases remaining between them. CDR3 size: 16 residues. CDR1 DFQATT and CDR2 SNEGSKA come from the germline V gene (reference sequence). The CDR3 is CSARDWGSGQYNEQFF. CDR3 sequence (DNA): TGCAGTGCTAGGGATTGGGGTAGCGGCCAGTACAATGAGCAGTTCTTC.

The sample holds one count of this clonotype. The gene calls are TRBV6-5 and TRBJ2-3, with D maybe TRBD1 (5 bases). The CDR3 runs to 14 residues. V was shortened by 2 bases and J by 1 base, with 7 bases between the two germline ends. Per germline, CDR1 MNHEY and CDR2 SVGAGI. In DNA form, the CDR3 reads TGTGCCAGCAGTTACGGCAGGGGCACAGATACGCAGTATTTT. This translates into CASSYGRGTDTQYF.

V usage is TRBV10-3 and J usage is TRBJ2-3, with 9 bases that match TRBD1. CDR1 ENHRY and CDR2 SYGVKD come from the germline V gene. This CDR3 has 16 amino acids. Trimming took 4 bases from V and 2 from J; bases not matched to a gene: 7. CDR3 amino acids: CAISALGDRDTDTQYF. The CDR3 DNA follows: TGTGCCATCAGTGCCCTTGGGGACAGGGACACAGATACGCAGTATTTT.

The CDR3, as DNA: TGTGCCAGCAGTTTAAAGGGTTACAATCAGCCCCAGCATTTT. Amino acid sequence: CASSLKGYNQPQHF. V usage is TRBV12-3 or TRBV12-4 and J usage is TRBJ1-5; D ambiguous. CDR3 length: 14 residues. Trimming removed 2 bases from V and 3 bases from J, with 8 bases in between.

This clonotype came up a few times. The chain is built from TRBV7-2 and TRBJ1-2; no clear D gene. The germline CDR1 and CDR2 sequences are SGHTA and FQGNSA. Trimming shortened V by 5 bases and J by 0 bases, and 16 bases separated the two germline ends. This CDR3 has 16 amino acids. Here the CDR3 reads CASSPGVGEANYGYTF. The CDR3 bases are TGTGCCAGCAGCCCGGGAGTCGGCGAAGCTAACTATGGCTACACCTTC.

V gene TRBV12-3 or TRBV12-4 combines with J gene TRBJ2-3; D tentatively fits TRBD1 or TRBD2 (5 bases each). V lost 2 bases to trimming and J lost 5 bases, with 11 bases between them. The CDR3 runs 14 residues. CDR3 loop: CASSLPAGRDTQYF. The CDR3 bases are TGTGCCAGCAGTTTACCTGCAGGGAGAGATACGCAGTATTTT.

This chain connects TRBV7-9 to TRBJ2-5, with 7 bases that match TRBD2. CDR1 is SEHNR, CDR2 FQNEAQ, per germline (reference sequence). Trimming at V came to 6 bases and at J to 4 bases, leaving 5 bases not matched to a gene. This CDR3 has 13 amino acids. The DNA for the CDR3 is TGTGCCAGCAGGCCGGGGGGAGGAGAGACCCAGTACTTC. Translating gives CASRPGGGETQYF.

In its sample, this clonotype was seen a few times. The chain uses TRBV20-1 and TRBJ1-6; 9 bases fit TRBD1. CDR1 DFQATT and CDR2 SNEGSKA come from the germline V gene (reference sequence). The V and J ends lost 0 bases and 7 bases, in that order; junction bases with no gene match: 4. The CDR3 totals 15 residues. Written as DNA, the CDR3 is TGCAGTGCTAGAGATCGGACAGGGGAAAATTCACCCCTCCACTTT. Translation gives CSARDRTGENSPLHF.

This clonotype was counted between two and nine times. J is TRBJ1-2 and V is TRBV20-1, with unresolved D. The CDR3 is 12 residues long. V lost 4 bases and J lost 3, with 9 bases in between. Germline-derived CDR1 and CDR2 are DFQATT and SNEGSKA (reference sequence). The CDR3 reads CSANEAYYGYTF. The CDR3 DNA is TGCAGTGCTAATGAGGCTTACTATGGCTACACCTTC.

The chain combines TRBV10-3 with TRBJ1-1; a weak D match, TRBD1 (5 bases). The V gene's germline CDR1 is ENHRY and CDR2 SYGVKD. Trimming removed 0 bases at V and 3 bases at J, with 11 bases between. The CDR3 sequence is 15 residues long. The DNA of the CDR3 is TGTGCCATCAGTGAGTCCCGGGGGACGGACACTGAAGCTTTCTTT. Its translation is CAISESRGTDTEAFF.

V and J are TRBV19 and TRBJ1-1; no clear D gene. The CDR3 sequence is 13 residues long. The V gene's germline CDR1 is LNHDA and CDR2 SQIVND (reference sequence). V was trimmed by 5 bases and J by 0 bases, leaving 7 bases between them. In nucleotides, the CDR3 is TGTGCCAGTAGTCTCTCAGTGAACACTGAAGCTTTCTTT. It codes for CASSLSVNTEAFF.

The chain recombines TRBV27 with TRBJ1-6; D unresolved. Trimming shortened V by 3 bases and J by 7 bases, and 10 bases separated the two germline ends. The CDR3 is 14 residues long. The germline V gene encodes CDR1 MNHEY and CDR2 SMNVEV (reference sequence). CDR3 sequence reads: CASSLTSGNSPLHF. DNA of the CDR3: TGTGCCAGCAGTTTGACCTCTGGGAATTCACCCCTCCACTTT.

The chain links TRBV6-5 to TRBJ1-2; unclear D gene. Trimming cost V 0 bases and J 6 bases, with 14 bases left between them. The germline gives CDR1 MNHEY, CDR2 SVGAGI. The CDR3 sequence is 15 residues long. As DNA, the CDR3 is TGTGCCAGCAGTTACTCCGACACAACCGCGAATGGCTACACCTTC. The encoded protein is CASSYSDTTANGYTF.

V usage is TRBV20-1 and J usage is TRBJ1-1; weak D call: TRBD1 (5 bases). Germline CDR1 is DFQATT and CDR2 is SNEGSKA (reference sequence). This CDR3 is 13 amino acids long. Trimming removed 2 bases at V and 7 bases at J, with 14 bases between. CDR3 DNA: TGCAGTGCTAGAAGGGACGGCTCGGATGAAGCTTTCTTT. Its protein product is CSARRDGSDEAFF.

V is TRBV12-3 or TRBV12-4 and J is TRBJ1-2, with TRBD1 identical over 8 bases. Trimming removed 8 bases from V and 8 bases from J; junction bases left unmatched: 7. There are 12 residues in the CDR3. Here the CDR3 DNA reads TGTGCCAGCTCACAGGGGGTGAGAGGCTACACCTTC. Encoded protein: CASSQGVRGYTF.

The chain links TRBV12-3 or TRBV12-4 to TRBJ2-1; no clear D. The V and J ends lost 6 bases and 1 base respectively, with 7 bases between them. There are 13 residues in the CDR3. CDR3 coding DNA: TGTGCCAGCAGCGCCGAATCCTACAATGAGCAGTTCTTC. Protein product: CASSAESYNEQFF.

V usage is TRBV30 and J usage is TRBJ1-5; D gene uncertain. The length of the CDR3 is 15 residues. Per germline, CDR1 GTSNPN and CDR2 SVGIG (reference sequence). The germline V and J ends were trimmed by 0 bases and 5 bases, with 14 bases remaining between them. The CDR3 DNA reads as TGTGCCTGGAGTGTGTCCTTGGCAGGATATCAGCCCCAGCATTTT. Amino acids: CAWSVSLAGYQPQHF.

The V call is TRBV20-1, the J call TRBJ1-2, with D uncertain. CDR1 and CDR2 (germline): DFQATT, SNEGSKA (reference sequence). The CDR3 consists of 14 residues. V was cut by 6 bases and J by 7 bases, with 21 bases left in between. CDR3 bases: TGCAGTGCCCTCAACAGAGCAGCCACGCTTGGCTACACCTTC. Its translation: CSALNRAATLGYTF.

The chain recombines TRBV6-1 with TRBJ1-4; D is possibly TRBD1 (5 bases). This CDR3 has 14 residues. CDR1 MNHNS and CDR2 SASEGT come from the germline V gene. The germline V and J ends were trimmed by 8 bases and 3 bases, with 13 bases remaining between them. CDR3 residues: CASALGPPNEKLFF. The CDR3 DNA sequence: TGTGCCAGCGCCCTGGGGCCCCCTAATGAAAAACTGTTTTTT.

Written as DNA, the CDR3 is TGTGCCAGTAGTTTGGGGTACCGACTGTTTTTT. Translating it yields CASSLGYRLFF. The J gene is TRBJ1-4, the V gene TRBV19; D not resolved. Germline V gene data show CDR1 as LNHDA and CDR2 as SQIVND (reference sequence). Trimming removed 5 bases from V and 13 bases from J, with 11 bases in between. This CDR3 region has 11 residues.

CDR3 residues: CSVRTRRDYGYTF. The CDR3 DNA reads as TGCAGTGTTCGGACACGGCGGGACTATGGCTACACCTTC. The chain couples TRBV20-1 to TRBJ1-2; D is possibly TRBD1 (5 bases). CDR1 and CDR2 (germline): DFQATT, SNEGSKA (reference sequence). The CDR3 loop spans 13 amino acids. The V end lost 7 bases, the J end lost 3 bases, and 15 bases lay between the germline ends.

The rearrangement joins TRBV5-4 to TRBJ2-1; D perhaps matches TRBD2 (6 bases). In germline, CDR1 is SGHNT, CDR2 YYREEE (reference sequence). The CDR3 length is 15 residues. Deletions cut 2 bases from V and 1 base from J, with 10 bases between. DNA for the CDR3: TGTGCCAGCAGCTTTACCGGGACTTCCTACAATGAGCAGTTCTTC. This sequence encodes CASSFTGTSYNEQFF.

The rearrangement links TRBV7-9 to TRBJ1-2, with no clear D. This CDR3 spans 16 amino acids. Germline V CDR1 and CDR2: SEHNR, FQNEAQ (reference sequence). The V end lost 4 bases, the J end lost 4 bases, and 19 bases lay between the germline ends. CDR3 loop: CASSSYEDRSAYGYTF. CDR3 in DNA: TGTGCCAGCAGCTCGTACGAGGACCGATCCGCCTATGGCTACACCTTC.

This sequence joins TRBV20-1 and TRBJ1-1, with D possibly matching TRBD1 (5 bases). Germline V gene data show CDR1 as DFQATT and CDR2 as SNEGSKA (reference sequence). V lost 3 bases, J lost 5 bases, and 16 bases lay in between. The CDR3 loop spans 14 amino acids. This CDR3 reads CSASPGSGRTEAFF. The CDR3 DNA is TGCAGTGCTAGCCCCGGGTCAGGGCGGACTGAAGCTTTCTTT.

This chain links TRBV27 with TRBJ1-5; no firm D call. CDR1 is MNHEY and CDR2 is SMNVEV in the germline V gene (reference sequence). The V and J ends lost 2 bases and 5 bases respectively, with 7 bases between them. The CDR3 length is 13 residues. The CDR3 spells CASSLRRDQPQHF. DNA of the CDR3: TGTGCCAGCAGTTTAAGGAGGGATCAGCCCCAGCATTTT.

The chain couples TRBV6-1 to TRBJ2-5, with D hard to call. Germline-derived CDR1 and CDR2 are MNHNS and SASEGT. The CDR3 sequence is 12 residues long. The V and J ends lost 1 base and 6 bases respectively, with 6 bases between them. CDR3 region: CASSEVGQTQYF. The CDR3 DNA is TGTGCCAGCAGTGAAGTCGGACAGACCCAGTACTTC.

CDR3 DNA: TGTGCCAGCAGTAGGGACCGAGGATACGAGCAGTACTTC. As protein: CASSRDRGYEQYF. The rearrangement links TRBV2 to TRBJ2-7; D tentatively fits TRBD1 or TRBD2 (5 bases each). The V end lost 5 bases, the J end lost 4 bases, and 12 bases lay between the germline ends. The CDR3 length is 13 residues. Germline V gene sequence: CDR1 SNHLY, CDR2 FYNNEI. Using reference TRBV2 and TRBJ2-7 for the parts outside the CDR3, the full variable domain is EPEVTQTPSHQVTQMGQEVILRCVPISNHLYFYWYRQILGQKVEFLVSFYNNEISEKSEIFDDQFSVERPDGSNFTLKIRSTKLEDSAMYFCASSRDRGYEQYFGPGTRLTVT.